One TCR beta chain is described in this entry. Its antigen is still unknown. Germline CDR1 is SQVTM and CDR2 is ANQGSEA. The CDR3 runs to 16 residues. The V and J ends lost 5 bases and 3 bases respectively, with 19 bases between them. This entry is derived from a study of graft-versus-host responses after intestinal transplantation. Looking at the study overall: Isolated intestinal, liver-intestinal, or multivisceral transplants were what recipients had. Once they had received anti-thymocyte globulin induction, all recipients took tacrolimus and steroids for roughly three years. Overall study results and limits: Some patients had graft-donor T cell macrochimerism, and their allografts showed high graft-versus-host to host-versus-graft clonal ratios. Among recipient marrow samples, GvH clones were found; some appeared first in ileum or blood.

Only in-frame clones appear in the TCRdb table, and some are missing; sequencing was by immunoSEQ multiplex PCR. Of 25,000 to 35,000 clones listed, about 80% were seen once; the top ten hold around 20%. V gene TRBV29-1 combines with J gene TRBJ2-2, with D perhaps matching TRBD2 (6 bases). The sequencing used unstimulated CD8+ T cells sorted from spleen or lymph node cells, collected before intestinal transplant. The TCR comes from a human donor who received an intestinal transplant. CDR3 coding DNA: TGCAGCGTTCGCTTACGCCCGGGAGAGGACACCGGGGAGCTGTTTTTT. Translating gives CSVRLRPGEDTGELFF.